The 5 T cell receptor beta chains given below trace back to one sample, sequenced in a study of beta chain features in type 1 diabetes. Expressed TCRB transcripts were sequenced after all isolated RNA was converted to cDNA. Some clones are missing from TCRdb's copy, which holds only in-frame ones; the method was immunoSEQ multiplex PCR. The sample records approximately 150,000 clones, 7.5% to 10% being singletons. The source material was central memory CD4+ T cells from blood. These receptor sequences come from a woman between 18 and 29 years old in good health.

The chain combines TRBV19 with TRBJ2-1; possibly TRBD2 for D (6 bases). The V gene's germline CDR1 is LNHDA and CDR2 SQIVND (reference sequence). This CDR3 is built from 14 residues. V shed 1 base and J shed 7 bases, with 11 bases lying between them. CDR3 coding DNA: TGTGCCAGTAGTATAGCCGGGAGTGGGAATGAGCAGTTCTTC. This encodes CASSIAGSGNEQFF.

CDR3 sequence: CASTLEGGPTAGDTQYF. CDR3 DNA sequence: TGTGCCAGCACCTTAGAGGGGGGGCCTACAGCTGGAGATACGCAGTATTTT. This chain uses TRBV4-2 with TRBJ2-3, with a possible D match to TRBD2 (7 bases). Per the germline V gene, CDR1 is LGHNA and CDR2 is YNFKEQ. The germline V and J ends were trimmed by 7 bases and 5 bases, with 25 bases remaining between them. This CDR3 region has 17 residues.

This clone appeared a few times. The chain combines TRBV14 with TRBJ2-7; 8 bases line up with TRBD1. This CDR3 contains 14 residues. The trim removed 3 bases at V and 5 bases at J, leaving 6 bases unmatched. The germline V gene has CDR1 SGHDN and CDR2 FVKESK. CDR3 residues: CASSQDRVGNEQYF. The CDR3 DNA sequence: TGTGCCAGCAGCCAGGACAGGGTAGGGAACGAGCAGTACTTC.

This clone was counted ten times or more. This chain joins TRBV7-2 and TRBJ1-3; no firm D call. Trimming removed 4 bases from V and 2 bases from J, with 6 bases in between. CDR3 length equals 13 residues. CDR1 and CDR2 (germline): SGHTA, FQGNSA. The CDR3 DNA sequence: TGTGCCAGCAGCTCGGGAACTGGAAACACCATATATTTT. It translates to CASSSGTGNTIYF.

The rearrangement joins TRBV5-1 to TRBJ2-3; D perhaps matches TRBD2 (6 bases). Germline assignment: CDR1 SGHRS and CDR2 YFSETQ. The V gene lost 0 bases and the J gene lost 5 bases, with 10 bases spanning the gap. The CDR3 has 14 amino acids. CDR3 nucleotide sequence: TGCGCCAGCAGCTTGGATCCTAGCGAAGATACGCAGTATTTT. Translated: CASSLDPSEDTQYF.